This T cell receptor beta chain was identified in a study of blood T cell repertoires in COVID-19 (dated by TCRdb to about 2020). Regarding the study in general: Samples from collaborators originated in the United States, Italy and Spain and spanned both the acute and convalescent phases of COVID-19. Deeply sampled blood TCRbeta repertoires from subjects exposed to, actively infected with, or recovered from COVID-19 were included in the dataset. The repertoires were released in a freely available public database meant as a resource for research on the immune response to SARS-CoV-2. HLA class I and class II types, where available, came from metadata supplied by the sample provider rather than from assay-based typing. The material from the prospective study consisted of cDNA or gDNA derived from T cells, B-cell-depleted T cells, or PBMCs. The samples were drawn from two sources: the first 160 participants of the ongoing ImmuneRACE study, and 1,000 to 1,500 subjects contributed by 6 global collaborators. The sample metadata nearly always contained a de-identified subject ID, COVID-19 status, age in years and sex.

As for this clone: It lacks a known antigen. Base qualities are not provided; no much larger clone lies one nucleotide away.

The immunoSEQ Assay, a bias-controlled multiplex PCR, was used to amplify TCRbeta CDR3 regions from genomic DNA. Processing in the source paper ran as follows. The number of nucleated cells in each sample was estimated by amplification of reference gene primers within the assay. To quantify the absolute abundance of each unique TCRbeta CDR3 rearrangement, sequence reads were collapsed and filtered. Productive Simpson clonality was computed per sample as the square root of Simpson's diversity index over productive rearrangements. Drawn from immuneACCESS, this table holds only the in-frame rearrangements with V and J called that TCRdb kept. Clones are partly lost; checked studies trace under half to an unresolved V gene and leave the rest unexplained. Clone size and the V and J calls come from that table; the DNA yielded D and trimming. The sample has tens of thousands of clones on record, less than 85% of them singletons. The ten largest account for about 1.7% of the sample.

The cysteine opens and the phenylalanine closes a CDR3 of 12 amino acids. Only the CDR3 part of the read is kept: 36 bases, read in frame from the first base. Relative to germline, V is 4 bases shorter and J is 6 bases shorter, with 9 bases between their ends. In the germline V gene (reference sequence), CDR1 corresponds to SEHNR and CDR2 to FQNEAQ. Overall study results and their limits: Clinical and demographic metadata were provided uncurated, with the amount varying by source and participant.

The collaborating institutions used their own protocols to collect whole blood in K2EDTA tubes. Collaborator samples were shipped for TCRbeta analysis as frozen whole blood, isolated PBMCs, or DNA extracted from either sample type. The sequence derives from a man older than 75 with active or convalescent COVID-19. The sample was peripheral blood. The rearrangement joined TRBV7-9 to TRBJ2-5, with TRBD1 tentatively as D gene (5 bases match). The CDR3 protein sequence reads: CASSWQGKTQYF. The DNA is as follows: TGTGCCAGCAGCTGGCAGGGAAAGACCCAGTACTTC.